A selection of T cell receptor beta chains follows, all from one sample in a study of beta chain features in type 1 diabetes. Generated by immunoSEQ multiplex PCR, the TCRdb table keeps only in-frame clones and is missing some. The sample yields around 300,000 clones, approximately 11% seen once. Sequencing input: naive CD4+ T cells from blood. All receptors derive from a woman aged 25 to 45 in good health. Each CDR3 is given without its conserved first and last residue. A D gene is named only where the DNA matches it firmly.

j_gene: TRBJ2-1; d_gene: NA; v_gene: TRBV28; len: 10; CDR3aa: ASSLNRAEQF
j_gene: TRBJ2-3; d_gene: NA; v_gene: TRBV14; len: 13; CDR3aa: ASSQRRGNTDTQY
j_gene: TRBJ1-1; d_gene: TRBD1; v_gene: TRBV2; len: 10; CDR3aa: ASSGDSAKAF
j_gene: TRBJ2-7; d_gene: NA; v_gene: TRBV28; len: 11; CDR3aa: ASRSGGLYEQY
j_gene: TRBJ2-1; d_gene: TRBD2; v_gene: TRBV7-7; len: 13; CDR3aa: ASSTGTSGNNEQF
j_gene: TRBJ2-7; d_gene: NA; v_gene: TRBV9; len: 10; CDR3aa: ASSPDNYEQY
j_gene: TRBJ2-3; d_gene: TRBD2; v_gene: TRBV7-2; len: 14; CDR3aa: ASSLSTSGATDTQY
j_gene: TRBJ1-5; d_gene: NA; v_gene: TRBV30; len: 11; CDR3aa: AWSVEGYQPQH
j_gene: TRBJ2-1; d_gene: NA; v_gene: TRBV6-6; len: 11; CDR3aa: ASSRQGVDEQF
j_gene: TRBJ1-2; d_gene: TRBD1; v_gene: TRBV9; len: 13; CDR3aa: ASSIRQGSGYGYT
j_gene: TRBJ2-2; d_gene: TRBD1; v_gene: TRBV10-2; len: 13; CDR3aa: ASSIPGQGTGELF
j_gene: TRBJ2-7; d_gene: TRBD2; v_gene: TRBV30; len: 13; CDR3aa: AWSGGLAGGYEQY
j_gene: TRBJ2-7; d_gene: NA; v_gene: TRBV5-4; len: 13; CDR3aa: ASSPDNSRVSEQY
j_gene: TRBJ2-1; d_gene: TRBD2; v_gene: TRBV19; len: 11; CDR3aa: ASSPLGTTGQF
j_gene: TRBJ2-1; d_gene: TRBD2; v_gene: TRBV7-2; len: 13; CDR3aa: ASSYSGSRNNEQF
j_gene: TRBJ2-7; d_gene: NA; v_gene: TRBV4-3; len: 13; CDR3aa: ASNQENRRGYEQY
j_gene: TRBJ1-1; d_gene: NA; v_gene: TRBV4-1; len: 14; CDR3aa: ASSQEGKGMNTEAF
j_gene: TRBJ2-4; d_gene: TRBD1; v_gene: TRBV6-1; len: 16; CDR3aa: ASSDRGRQGVTKNIQY
j_gene: TRBJ2-4; d_gene: NA; v_gene: TRBV7-2; len: 14; CDR3aa: ASSLGPGPSQNIQY
j_gene: TRBJ1-1; d_gene: TRBD1; v_gene: TRBV13; len: 12; CDR3aa: ASSADRGGTEAF
j_gene: TRBJ2-7; d_gene: NA; v_gene: TRBV6-6; len: 13; CDR3aa: ASSYGSGVAYEQY
j_gene: TRBJ2-7; d_gene: NA; v_gene: TRBV28; len: 11; CDR3aa: ASRDPITYEQY
j_gene: TRBJ2-3; d_gene: NA; v_gene: TRBV7-2; len: 11; CDR3aa: ASSLILRDTQY
j_gene: TRBJ1-2; d_gene: NA; v_gene: TRBV6-1; len: 13; CDR3aa: ASSEPGKENYGYT
j_gene: TRBJ2-7; d_gene: TRBD1; v_gene: TRBV27; len: 12; CDR3aa: ASSFQPGGYEQY
j_gene: TRBJ1-5; d_gene: TRBD1; v_gene: TRBV19; len: 14; CDR3aa: ASTRWATGVNQPQH
j_gene: TRBJ2-2; d_gene: NA; v_gene: TRBV27; len: 12; CDR3aa: ASSLWTGTGELF
j_gene: TRBJ2-1; d_gene: NA; v_gene: TRBV14; len: 11; CDR3aa: ASSINRDHEQF
j_gene: TRBJ1-2; d_gene: TRBD1; v_gene: TRBV28; len: 12; CDR3aa: ASSLWTGGHGYT
j_gene: TRBJ1-4; d_gene: NA; v_gene: TRBV7-2; len: 12; CDR3aa: ASSFDRSNEKLF
j_gene: TRBJ2-3; d_gene: TRBD1; v_gene: TRBV28; len: 13; CDR3aa: ASSLFQGAKDTQY
j_gene: TRBJ1-1; d_gene: NA; v_gene: TRBV5-1; len: 12; CDR3aa: ASSQGHLNTEAF
j_gene: TRBJ2-1; d_gene: TRBD2; v_gene: TRBV28; len: 14; CDR3aa: ASSSHSGGSYNEQF
j_gene: TRBJ2-1; d_gene: NA; v_gene: TRBV7-3; len: 12; CDR3aa: ASSAAGFPNEQF
j_gene: TRBJ2-7; d_gene: TRBD1; v_gene: TRBV5-1; len: 13; CDR3aa: ASSPRTGAPYEQY
j_gene: TRBJ2-1; d_gene: NA; v_gene: TRBV14; len: 11; CDR3aa: ASSPKTGTAPF
j_gene: TRBJ2-1; d_gene: NA; v_gene: TRBV4-2; len: 14; CDR3aa: ASSRKTGVTYNEQF
j_gene: TRBJ1-3; d_gene: NA; v_gene: TRBV30; len: 13; CDR3aa: AWSGTASSGNTIY
j_gene: TRBJ2-3; d_gene: TRBD1; v_gene: TRBV27; len: 13; CDR3aa: ASSLQGQGPDTQY
j_gene: TRBJ2-7; d_gene: TRBD2; v_gene: TRBV27; len: 13; CDR3aa: ASSLRWTSGRKQY